This is a list of T cell receptor beta chains from one sample in a study of T cells in Graves' hyperthyroidism and ophthalmopathy. TCRdb recomputed calls from the multiplex PCR reads with MiXCR, one row per CDR3 protein. The data hold 530,000 or so distinct CDR3 sequences, with 35% to 55% observed a single time. The sequenced sample consisted of peripheral blood or thyroid tissue (not recorded which). These receptors were obtained from a woman under 30 with Graves' hyperthyroidism. CDR3s include the opening cysteine and the closing phenylalanine or tryptophan. A D gene is named only where the DNA matches it firmly. Size is omitted from some rows. Given values are once, few, many or a class for expanded clones.

V: TRBV9
size: many
D: .
J: TRBJ1-2
DNA: TGTGCCAGCAGCAAAACAGGGTTTCCCTCCTCTAACTATGGCTACACCTTC
CDR3: CASSKTGFPSSNYGYTF

V: TRBV5-4
size: .
D: .
J: TRBJ1-5
DNA: TGTGCCAGCAGCACGGAGCGGACCCAGCATTTT
CDR3: CASSTERTQHF

V: TRBV6-5
size: many
D: TRBD2
J: TRBJ2-5
DNA: TGTGCCAGCAGTAGACTAGCGGAGGGGGAGACCCAGTACTTC
CDR3: CASSRLAEGETQYF

V: TRBV7-9
size: .
D: .
J: TRBJ2-3
DNA: TGTGCCAGCGGCTTAGACAAGGGGGTCACAGATACGCAGTATTTT
CDR3: CASGLDKGVTDTQYF

V: TRBV7-2
size: many
D: .
J: TRBJ2-1
DNA: TGTGCCAGCAGCTTATCGGAGGAGCAGTTCTTC
CDR3: CASSLSEEQFF

V: TRBV7-7
size: .
D: TRBD1
J: TRBJ2-5
DNA: TGTGCCAGCAGCAGGACAGGGGCCCAAGAGACCCAGTACTTC
CDR3: CASSRTGAQETQYF

V: TRBV7-2
size: few
D: TRBD1
J: TRBJ2-7
DNA: TGTGCCAGCTCACCCGGCCACCGGACAGGGACCCAGATGAATTTCTACGAGCAGTACTTC
CDR3: CASSPGHRTGTQMNFYEQYF

V: TRBV7-9
size: .
D: .
J: TRBJ1-4
DNA: TGTGCCAGCAGCTTAGGTTGGGGTTGGGAAAAACTGTTTTTT
CDR3: CASSLGWGWEKLFF

V: TRBV6-6
size: many
D: TRBD1
J: TRBJ2-7
DNA: TGTGCCAGCAGTTACGGCAGGGGGCTCGAGCAGTACTTC
CDR3: CASSYGRGLEQYF

V: TRBV6-2/TRBV6-3
size: many
D: .
J: TRBJ2-7
DNA: TGTGCCAGCAGTTACCCGACTAGGAAGCAGTACTTC
CDR3: CASSYPTRKQYF

V: TRBV12-3/TRBV12-4
size: many
D: TRBD2
J: TRBJ2-7
DNA: TGTGCCAGCAGTTTGACTAGCGGGAGCAACGAGCAGTACTTC
CDR3: CASSLTSGSNEQYF

V: TRBV29-1
size: .
D: .
J: TRBJ1-2
DNA: TGCAGCGCCGTTCTGCAGGGAGATGGCTACACCTTC
CDR3: CSAVLQGDGYTF

V: TRBV29-1
size: .
D: TRBD2
J: TRBJ2-7
DNA: TGCAGCGGCGGACTAGCGGGAGGTAACGAGCAGTACTTC
CDR3: CSGGLAGGNEQYF

V: TRBV10-2
size: many
D: TRBD2
J: TRBJ2-7
DNA: TGCGCCAGCAGTGAGCCCCTAGCGGGAGGGCCCGCGTACTTC
CDR3: CASSEPLAGGPAYF

V: TRBV10-3
size: once
D: .
J: TRBJ1-2
DNA: TGTGCCATCAGAGGAGGTTATGGCTACACCTTC
CDR3: CAIRGGYGYTF

V: TRBV20-1
size: .
D: TRBD1
J: TRBJ1-5
DNA: TGCAGTGCCCCGGACAGGGGGCCATATCAGCCCCAGCATTTT
CDR3: CSAPDRGPYQPQHF

V: TRBV29-1
size: few
D: TRBD2
J: TRBJ2-7
DNA: TGCAGCGTTGAATCCAGCGGGATCGCCAATGAGCAGTACTTC
CDR3: CSVESSGIANEQYF

V: TRBV10-2
size: .
D: .
J: TRBJ2-7
DNA: TGCGCCACTTCATTGACCTACGAGCAGCACTTC
CDR3: CATSLTYEQHF

V: TRBV2
size: .
D: TRBD2
J: TRBJ2-1
DNA: TGTGCCAGGACGGATAGCGGGAGTAACAATGAGCAGTTCTTC
CDR3: CARTDSGSNNEQFF

V: TRBV20-1
size: .
D: TRBD1
J: TRBJ1-5
DNA: TGCAGTGCCAGGACAGGGCTGCCCCAGCATTTT
CDR3: CSARTGLPQHF

V: TRBV7-9
size: .
D: .
J: TRBJ1-2
DNA: TGTGCCAGCAGCCCTGCCTTTGCTGGCGGGAGCTCGGCTAACTATGGCTACACCTTC
CDR3: CASSPAFAGGSSANYGYTF

V: TRBV5-1
size: many
D: TRBD2
J: TRBJ2-7
DNA: TGCGCCAGCAGCTGGGCCTTAGCGGGAGGGCCGTACGAGCAGTACTTC
CDR3: CASSWALAGGPYEQYF

V: TRBV20-1
size: once
D: .
J: TRBJ2-1
DNA: TGCAGTGCTAGTGCGGGCCGGGAGAGCTCCTACAATGAGCAGTTCTTC
CDR3: CSASAGRESSYNEQFF

V: TRBV6-6
size: many
D: .
J: TRBJ1-6
DNA: TGTGCCAGCAGAGGGGCGGATAATTCACCCCTCCACTTT
CDR3: CASRGADNSPLHF

V: TRBV7-9
size: .
D: .
J: TRBJ2-6
DNA: TGTGCCAGCAGGTCCGAGGGGATCGCTGGGGCCAACGTCCTGACTTTC
CDR3: CASRSEGIAGANVLTF

V: TRBV29-1
size: .
D: .
J: TRBJ1-4
DNA: TGCAGCGTTGAACCCGGGACATCCGGAAAACTGTTTTTT
CDR3: CSVEPGTSGKLFF

V: TRBV7-2
size: .
D: TRBD2
J: TRBJ2-1
DNA: TGTGCCAGCAGCTACGGACTAGCGGGAGGTAGTTCCAATGAGCAGTTCTTC
CDR3: CASSYGLAGGSSNEQFF

V: TRBV7-6
size: .
D: .
J: TRBJ1-2
DNA: TGTGCCAGCAGCAGGGGGGCAGAAGGCTACACCTTC
CDR3: CASSRGAEGYTF